The sequence of this TCR beta chain was determined in a study of T cell responses to AZD1222 COVID-19 vaccine. At the level of the study: Second doses were pooled across both intervals (about 4 or about 12 weeks).

The protocol was immunoSEQ multiplex PCR, while the TCRdb copy is restricted to in-frame clones and leaves out a portion. The repertoire holds 130,000 to 150,000 clones, with approximately 92% as singletons. CDR1 is GTSNPN and CDR2 is SVGIG in the germline V gene (reference sequence). This CDR3 is built from 13 residues. The ends were cut back, 1 base at V and 7 bases at J, with 13 bases in the middle. Whole-study results and caveats: The donors showed a predominance of white British ancestry and of females, with possible underestimation of clonal diversity. Sampled repertoires all dated from after the peak T cell response. Vaccine-associated CD4 TCRs spanned spike, dominant at 160-218 and 743-854.

Of note for this clone: Antigen: not known.

Specimen: peripheral blood, collected on day 0 of AZD1222 vaccination. The origin of this receptor is an adult in good health. V is TRBV30 and J is TRBJ1-1; D gene unclear. The CDR3 protein is CAWSEQPTLEAFF. CDR3 DNA sequence: TGTGCCTGGAGTGAACAGCCGACCCTTGAAGCTTTCTTT.